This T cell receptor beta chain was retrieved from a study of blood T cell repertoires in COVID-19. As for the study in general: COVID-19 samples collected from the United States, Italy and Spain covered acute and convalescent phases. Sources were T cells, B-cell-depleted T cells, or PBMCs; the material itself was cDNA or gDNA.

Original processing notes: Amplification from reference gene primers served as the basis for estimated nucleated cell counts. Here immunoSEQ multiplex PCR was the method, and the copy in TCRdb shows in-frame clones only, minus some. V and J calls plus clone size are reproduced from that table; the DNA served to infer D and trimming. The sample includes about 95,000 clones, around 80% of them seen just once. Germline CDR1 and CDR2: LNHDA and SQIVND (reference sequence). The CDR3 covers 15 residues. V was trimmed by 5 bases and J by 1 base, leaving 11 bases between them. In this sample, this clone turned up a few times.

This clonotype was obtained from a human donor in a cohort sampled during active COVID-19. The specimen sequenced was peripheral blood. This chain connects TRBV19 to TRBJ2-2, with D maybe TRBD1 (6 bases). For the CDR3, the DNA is TGTGCCAGTAGTTACCAGGGGTTGAACACCGGGGAGCTGTTTTTT. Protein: CASSYQGLNTGELFF.